A single sample gave rise to the 2 T cell receptor beta chains below, sequenced in a study of CD8 T cells in Susac syndrome (dated by TCRdb to about 2019). Library preparation employed the immunoSEQ multiplex PCR assay. RNA was extracted using the RNeasy kit, and roughly 0.5 to 1 microgram was reverse transcribed with random hexamers. TCRdb reanalyzed the raw reads on its own, using fastp at Q25 for trimming and MiXCR for clone calling, and kept in-frame beta chains. Every distinct CDR3 protein forms one entry, paired with its most common genes and DNA. Within this sample are some 120,000 distinct CDR3 sequences, with 94% of them counted one time only. The ten biggest clones cover less than 0.15% of the sample. Sequences were obtained from CD4+ T cells from PBMCs. These receptor sequences come from a human donor with multiple sclerosis.

The genes are TRBV7-9 and TRBJ2-7; possibly TRBD1 for D (6 bases). The CDR3 is 17 amino acids. CDR1 and CDR2 from the germline V gene are SEHNR and FQNEAQ (reference sequence). Trimming cost V 5 bases and J 6 bases, with 26 bases left between them. The CDR3 nucleotides are TGTGCCAGCAGCCAGAACAGGGAATCCCTCTACTTGGGCGAGCAGTACTTC. This encodes CASSQNRESLYLGEQYF.

The CDR3 coding sequence is TGTGCCAGCGGCTTTAGGGGGGCGACCCAGTACTTC. This encodes CASGFRGATQYF. V and J are TRBV27 and TRBJ2-5; D could derive from TRBD1 or TRBD2 (6 bases each). The CDR3 extends over 12 amino acids. CDR1 and CDR2 (germline): MNHEY, SMNVEV (reference sequence). Between the trimmed V and J ends, which lost 8 bases and 7 bases, there was a span of 14 bases.